This TCR beta chain came from a study of tissue T cells after allogeneic stem cell transplantation. General study results and limits: Only a limited share of tissue TCRs appeared in blood or spleen. Anatomically similar tissues had similar TCR repertoires within each patient. The study did not identify alloreactive or antigen-specific tissue TCRs, and some clones might be persisting host cells.

From germline, CDR1 is FNHDT and CDR2 SITEND (reference sequence). The length of the CDR3 is 14 residues. Germline trimming cut 5 bases from V and 4 bases from J; bases unmatched to any gene: 8. Sequencing used immunoSEQ multiplex PCR; TCRdb keeps in-frame clones, though not all of them. The sample includes about 7,800 clones, around 42% of them seen just once. Described time point: mouse harvest day 7 after allogeneic transplant. Each mouse received 10^7 T-cell-depleted marrow cells plus 10^6 splenic CD5+ T cells by tail vein. B6 (H2b) cells into BALB/c (H2d) mice; tissues taken at day 7 or 14. In its sample, this clone was seen a few times. No antigen is known for it. Germline and genes here are mouse. The CDR3 extends 1 residue past the end of the read, so its final part is completed from the germline J gene.

Sequenced sample: gut tissue. The origin of this receptor is a female BALB/c mouse given C57BL/6 T cells with graft-versus-host disease after an allogeneic hematopoietic cell transplant. The rearrangement links TRBV19 to TRBJ1-1, with 7 bases lining up with TRBD1. This chain's CDR3 is CASSTGDSGTEVFF. CDR3 DNA (partial): TGTGCCAGCAGCACAGGGGATTCGGGCACAGAAGTCTTC.